This entry concerns a single T cell receptor (beta chain). The Seattle patients, enrolled during active infection, were followed longitudinally. The CDR3 covers 14 residues. Germline values: CDR1 SGDLS, CDR2 YYNGEE. V was pared by 7 bases and J by 5 bases, with 10 bases of the junction left unmatched. The entry originates in a study of blood T cell repertoires in COVID-19. The repertoire was sequenced with immunoSEQ multiplex PCR; TCRdb's copy has only in-frame clones and lacks some. The table shows about 260,000 clones, with approximately 88% occurring only once. V gene TRBV9 combines with J gene TRBJ2-5; 8 positions agree with TRBD2. Sequencing was carried out using peripheral blood. This sequence originates from a woman in her 70s with COVID-19, enrolled during active disease. The CDR3 coding sequence is TGTGCCAGCGATGTTAGCGGGGTTGGTGAGACCCAGTACTTC. It translates to CASDVSGVGETQYF.